This T cell receptor beta chain was retrieved from a study of blood T cell repertoires in COVID-19. Recruitment covered 20 to 25 US areas and drew participants whose ages spanned about 18 to 90 years. The study assigned cohorts using participant-reported clinical history. The data were produced by immunoSEQ multiplex PCR, yet TCRdb's version contains in-frame clones alone and is incomplete. The table lists 180,000 or so clones, about 80% of them singletons, with over 6.5% in the top ten. The clonotype was recovered from a middle-aged man who had recovered from COVID-19. The sequenced sample was PBMCs or T cells enriched from blood (not recorded which).

The CDR3 region has the DNA TGTGCCAGCAGCTTGGAGCTAGCGGGGGCGGAGACCCAGTACTTC. This translates into CASSLELAGAETQYF. The chain couples TRBV5-6 to TRBJ2-5, with TRBD2 matching over 10 bases. V lost 0 bases to trimming and J lost 5 bases; unmatched junction nucleotides: 4. The CDR3 runs to 15 residues. CDR1 and CDR2 (germline): SGHDT, YYEEEE.